This entry lists 30 T cell receptor beta chains sequenced from one sample in a study of identical twins (dated by TCRdb to the mid-2010s). Library preparation was by 5' RACE. The sequencer listed for this sample is Illumina HiSeq 2000. TCRdb reran the public reads through fastp at Q25 and MiXCR, keeping productive beta chains. Rows merge per CDR3 protein into single entries with the most common DNA and genes. Recorded for this sample are around 510,000 distinct CDR3 sequences; roughly 13% of them occurred a single time. Approximately 1% of the sample is taken by the ten largest. These same records also appear under a second study, on yellow fever vaccine responses in identical twins.

What was sequenced was CD4+ T cells sorted from blood. The receptors were gathered from a woman aged 18-29 years in good health.

The chain is built from TRBV18 and TRBJ2-7; weak D call: TRBD1 (7 bases). The V end lost 3 bases, the J end lost 3 bases, and 15 bases lay between the germline ends. From germline, CDR1 is KGHSH and CDR2 LQKENI. CDR3 length: 15 amino acids. For the CDR3, the DNA is TGTGCCAGCTCACCTACTAGCCCAGGGGGCTACGAGCAGTACTTC. Translating gives CASSPTSPGGYEQYF.

The V call is TRBV7-9, the J call TRBJ2-5, with 10 bases matching TRBD1. J lost 5 bases, V lost 5 bases, and 11 bases had no gene match. The CDR3 has 16 amino acids. CDR1 is SEHNR and CDR2 is FQNEAQ in the germline V gene (reference sequence). CDR3 sequence reads: CASSPGTGANWETQYF. Written as DNA, the CDR3 is TGTGCCAGCAGCCCTGGGACAGGGGCAAACTGGGAGACCCAGTACTTC.

This clonotype was picked up a small number of times. The CDR3 protein is CSARATIGTQYF. The CDR3 DNA follows: TGCAGTGCTAGAGCGACTATAGGGACCCAGTACTTC. The J gene is TRBJ2-5, the V gene TRBV20-1; D is possibly TRBD2 (5 bases). Deletions cut 1 base from V and 7 bases from J, with 10 bases between. Germline V gene sequence: CDR1 DFQATT, CDR2 SNEGSKA (reference sequence). The CDR3 has 12 amino acids.

The chain employs TRBV6-1 and TRBJ2-3, with TRBD2 matching over 12 bases. The CDR3 runs to 17 residues. After removal of 6 bases from V and 4 bases from J, the junction contained 11 bases not matched to a gene. The V gene's germline CDR1 is MNHNS and CDR2 SASEGT. Here the CDR3 reads CASRLSSGLAGADTQYF. The CDR3 DNA reads TGTGCCAGCAGACTCTCTTCGGGACTAGCGGGTGCAGATACGCAGTATTTT.

This clonotype was picked up a small number of times. The chain employs TRBV7-9 and TRBJ1-2, with unresolved D. The V gene lost 3 bases and the J gene lost 4 bases, with 12 bases spanning the gap. In germline, CDR1 is SEHNR, CDR2 FQNEAQ (reference sequence). There are 14 residues in the CDR3. CDR3 sequence reads: CASSFPTSRYGYTF. The DNA for the CDR3 is TGTGCCAGCAGCTTTCCCACAAGCCGCTATGGCTACACCTTC. Complete variable domain (other parts from reference TRBV7-9 and TRBJ1-2): DTGVSQNPRHKITKRGQNVTFRCDPISEHNRLYWYRQTLGQGPEFLTYFQNEAQLEKSRLLSDRFSAERPKGSFSTLEIQRTEQGDSAMYLCASSFPTSRYGYTFGSGTRLTVV.

This chain uses TRBV9 with TRBJ2-2; 8 bases line up with TRBD1. This CDR3 spans 15 amino acids. The germline CDR1 and CDR2 sequences are SGDLS and YYNGEE. V was clipped by 6 bases and J by 6 bases; unmatched bases: 10. CDR3 amino acids: CASMATDRAPGELFF. In DNA, the CDR3 is TGTGCCAGCATGGCCACGGACAGGGCTCCCGGGGAGCTGTTTTTT.

The J gene is TRBJ2-1, the V gene TRBV7-2, with D maybe TRBD2 (6 bases). CDR1 SGHTA and CDR2 FQGNSA come from the germline V gene. The CDR3 runs to 18 residues. Trimming removed 1 base from V and 0 bases from J, with 16 bases in between. This chain's CDR3 is CASSLGLARLLSYNEQFF. CDR3 DNA: TGTGCCAGCAGCTTAGGGCTAGCGCGATTACTCTCCTACAATGAGCAGTTCTTC.

Remarks on this clonotype: This clone may be a read error of a much larger clone one base away. This sequence joins TRBV7-2 and TRBJ2-1; TRBD2 is a possible D gene (5 bases). Looked up from germline, CDR1 is SGHTA and CDR2 is FQGNSA. Trimming removed 4 bases at V and 6 bases at J, with 13 bases between. The CDR3 length is 14 residues. The CDR3 loop reads CASSWTGWANEQFF. The CDR3 DNA is TGTGCCAGCAGCTGGACTGGCTGGGCCAATGAGCAGTTCTTC. The whole variable domain, filled in from reference TRBV7-2 and TRBJ2-1, reads GAGVSQSPSNKVTEKGKDVELRCDPISGHTALYWYRQSLGQGLEFLIYFQGNSAPDKSGLPSDRFSAERTGGSVSTLTIQRTQQEDSAVYLCASSWTGWANEQFFGPGTRLTVL.

The chain uses TRBV5-1 and TRBJ2-2, with TRBD1 identical over 11 bases. CDR1 is SGHRS and CDR2 is YFSETQ in the germline V gene. CDR3 length: 15 amino acids. Trimming took 0 bases from V and 6 from J; bases not matched to a gene: 1. DNA for the CDR3: TGCGCCAGCAGCTTGGAGGGACAGGGGGCCGGGGAGCTGTTTTTT. Amino acid sequence: CASSLEGQGAGELFF.

This chain links TRBV2 with TRBJ2-5, with 10 bases matching TRBD2. CDR1 SNHLY and CDR2 FYNNEI come from the germline V gene. The CDR3 is 17 residues long. Trimming took 3 bases from V and 2 from J; bases not matched to a gene: 9. CDR3 sequence (DNA): TGTGCCAGCAGTGAGGCTAGCGGGGGATTTTTTCAAGAGACCCAGTACTTC. As protein: CASSEASGGFFQETQYF.

This sequence joins TRBV7-6 and TRBJ2-2, with a weak D call TRBD1 (6 bases). This CDR3 spans 12 amino acids. The ends were cut back, 5 bases at V and 9 bases at J, with 10 bases in the middle. Germline V gives CDR1 SGHVS, CDR2 FNYEAQ. As DNA, the CDR3 is TGTGCCAGCAGCAAAACAGGGAGGGAGCTGTTTTTT. As protein: CASSKTGRELFF. Full variable domain (rest looked up from reference TRBV7-6 and TRBJ2-2): GAGVSQSPRYKVTKRGQDVALRCDPISGHVSLYWYRQALGQGPEFLTYFNYEAQQDKSGLPNDRFSAERPEGSISTLTIQRTEQRDSAMYRCASSKTGRELFFGEGSRLTVL.

The genes are TRBV28 and TRBJ2-1; 9 bases are shared with TRBD2. With 7 bases clipped from V and 4 bases from J, the junction kept 5 bases outside the gene matches. Germline V lookup: CDR1 MDHEN, CDR2 SYDVKM. The CDR3 runs to 14 residues. The CDR3 DNA reads as TGTGCCAGCACTTCACTAGCGGGTTACAATGAGCAGTTCTTC. Amino acid sequence: CASTSLAGYNEQFF.

This clonotype was counted a few times. This chain links TRBV5-1 with TRBJ2-1, with 12 bases matching TRBD2. J gave up 7 bases and V 4 bases, and 12 bases lay outside the gene matches. The CDR3 length is 17 residues. Germline V gives CDR1 SGHRS, CDR2 YFSETQ. The CDR3 spells CASSVSSGRVSMNEQFF. The DNA of the CDR3 is TGCGCCAGCAGCGTTTCTAGCGGGAGGGTATCAATGAATGAGCAGTTCTTC.

The sample holds a few counts of this clonotype. The chain joins TRBV7-6 to TRBJ1-1; D call uncertain. The CDR3 is made up of 14 amino acids. The germline V and J ends were trimmed by 5 bases and 3 bases, with 13 bases remaining between them. CDR1 is SGHVS, CDR2 FNYEAQ, per germline. CDR3 amino acids: CASSPGGRYTEAFF. The CDR3 coding sequence is TGTGCCAGCAGCCCCGGCGGGCGGTACACTGAAGCTTTCTTT.

This clonotype was observed many times. The chain combines TRBV7-2 with TRBJ2-1; a weak D match, TRBD1 (6 bases). V was trimmed by 5 bases and J by 4 bases, leaving 15 bases between them. This CDR3 comprises 15 residues. Germline CDR1 SGHTA, CDR2 FQGNSA. CDR3 nucleotides: TGTGCCAGCAGCCCTAGGTCGAGGGGGTACAATGAGCAGTTCTTC. Translated, it gives CASSPRSRGYNEQFF.

The chain joins TRBV29-1 to TRBJ2-1; 9 bases align to TRBD1. V lost 6 bases to trimming and J lost 4 bases; unmatched junction nucleotides: 1. Per germline, CDR1 SQVTM and CDR2 ANQGSEA. The CDR3 runs 12 residues. CDR3 region: CSVGTGYNEQFF. The CDR3 nucleotides read TGCAGCGTAGGGACAGGGTACAATGAGCAGTTCTTC.

This clonotype has only a few counts. The V gene is TRBV5-1, the J gene TRBJ2-6, with D maybe TRBD2 (6 bases). Germline V gives CDR1 SGHRS, CDR2 YFSETQ. Trimming took off 0 bases at V and 5 bases at J, with 12 bases between the two ends. The CDR3 has 16 residues. The CDR3 spells CASSLVAGTRANVLTF. CDR3 coding DNA: TGCGCCAGCAGCTTGGTTGCGGGAACGCGGGCCAACGTCCTGACTTTC.

This clonotype was observed at least ten times. V and J are TRBV24-1 and TRBJ2-3; maybe TRBD2 (5 bases). V lost 0 bases, J lost 8 bases, and 17 bases lay in between. This CDR3 is built from 16 residues. CDR1 is KGHDR and CDR2 is SFDVKD in the germline V gene. The CDR3 loop reads CATSDLFRGSVGTQYF. CDR3 in DNA: TGTGCCACCAGTGATTTGTTTCGAGGGTCCGTCGGTACGCAGTATTTT.

The V and J genes are TRBV6-5 and TRBJ2-3; the match to TRBD2 covers 9 bases. Germline values: CDR1 MNHEY, CDR2 SVGAGI. CDR3 size: 16 residues. V was clipped by 1 base and J by 4 bases; unmatched bases: 6. This CDR3 reads CASSYWVAGAPDTQYF. For the CDR3, the DNA is TGTGCCAGCAGTTACTGGGTAGCGGGAGCCCCAGATACGCAGTATTTT.

V and J are TRBV2 and TRBJ2-7; TRBD2 aligns across 12 bases. The CDR3 extends over 16 amino acids. The V and J ends lost 6 bases and 2 bases, in that order; junction bases with no gene match: 8. CDR1 is SNHLY, CDR2 FYNNEI, per germline. The CDR3 DNA reads as TGTGCCAGCAGGAGGGACCGGACTAGCGGGACCTACGAGCAGTACTTC. Its protein is CASRRDRTSGTYEQYF.

This clonotype has more than one count but fewer than ten. The chain couples TRBV7-9 to TRBJ1-6; D is unclear. The CDR3 contains 12 residues. The germline V and J ends were trimmed by 1 base and 9 bases, with 4 bases remaining between them. Germline CDR1 SEHNR, CDR2 FQNEAQ (reference sequence). CDR3: CASSLGTSPLHF. Here the CDR3 DNA reads TGTGCCAGCAGCTTAGGGACTTCACCCCTCCACTTT.

Remarks on this clonotype: A single base separates this from a much larger clone, so it may be a read error. The chain recombines TRBV27 with TRBJ2-3, with a weak D call TRBD1 (6 bases). The germline V and J ends were trimmed by 2 bases and 2 bases, with 8 bases remaining between them. The CDR3 runs 14 residues. Germline-derived CDR1 and CDR2 are MNHEY and SMNVEV (reference sequence). Written as DNA, the CDR3 is TGTGCCAGCAGTTTAGGACAGTTCACAGATACGCAGTATTTT. Its protein product is CASSLGQFTDTQYF.

This clonotype occurred many times. V usage is TRBV4-2 and J usage is TRBJ2-5; unclear D gene. V was trimmed by 0 bases and J by 0 bases, leaving 8 bases between them. The CDR3 is 15 residues long. Per the germline V gene, CDR1 is LGHNA and CDR2 is YNFKEQ. This CDR3 is CASSQEADDQETQYF. CDR3 DNA sequence: TGTGCCAGCAGCCAAGAGGCGGACGACCAAGAGACCCAGTACTTC.

The chain combines TRBV28 with TRBJ2-2; D is perhaps TRBD2 (6 bases). The CDR3 is 17 residues long. From germline, CDR1 is MDHEN and CDR2 SYDVKM. V lost 5 bases and J lost 2, with 18 bases in between. In DNA, the CDR3 is TGTGCCAGCAGTCCTCCGGGACTTACGACTAACACCGGGGAGCTGTTTTTT. Translated, it gives CASSPPGLTTNTGELFF.

This clonotype was seen repeatedly, ten times or more. This chain links TRBV10-3 with TRBJ2-7; either TRBD1 or TRBD2 may fit D (6 bases each). Trimming took off 3 bases at V and 4 bases at J, with 13 bases between the two ends. The CDR3 covers 14 residues. Germline V gene lookup returns CDR1 ENHRY and CDR2 SYGVKD. The DNA of the CDR3 is TGTGCCATCAGTGAACGTAGGGGGGATTACGAGCAGTACTTC. Its translation is CAISERRGDYEQYF.

This clonotype has a handful of counts. The rearrangement joins TRBV4-3 to TRBJ2-1; D is ambiguous. Germline assignment: CDR1 LGHNA and CDR2 YSLEER. This CDR3 comprises 15 residues. Trimming pared 1 base from V and 0 bases from J, leaving 7 bases between. The CDR3 coding sequence is TGCGCCAGCAGCCAAGTACCGGGCTCCTACAATGAGCAGTTCTTC. Translated, it gives CASSQVPGSYNEQFF.

This clonotype was recorded a few times. DNA of the CDR3: TGTGCCAGCAGTTTGCTTTTCGGAAATGAGCAGTTCTTC. Translation: CASSLLFGNEQFF. The J gene is TRBJ2-1, the V gene TRBV12-3 or TRBV12-4; no firm D call. V was shortened by 3 bases and J by 7 bases, with 10 bases between the two germline ends. The CDR3 length is 13 residues.

This clonotype was recorded a few times. V gene TRBV6-5 combines with J gene TRBJ1-6; unclear D gene. The CDR3 is made up of 15 amino acids. CDR1 is MNHEY and CDR2 is SVGAGI in the germline V gene. V was pared by 5 bases and J by 7 bases, with 15 bases between. The CDR3, as DNA: TGTGCCAGCAGTACTCGACGTGGAGAGAATTCACCCCTCCACTTT. It yields the protein CASSTRRGENSPLHF.

This chain joins TRBV3-1 and TRBJ2-3; D unclear. The V end was cut by 6 bases, the J end by 4 bases, with 17 bases between. Germline V gives CDR1 LGHDT, CDR2 YNNKEL (reference sequence). This CDR3 has 15 residues. The CDR3 sequence: CASRSRFSYSDTQYF. DNA of the CDR3: TGTGCCAGCAGGAGCAGGTTCTCGTACTCAGATACGCAGTATTTT.

The sample holds a few counts of this clonotype. The rearrangement links TRBV2 to TRBJ2-2, with TRBD1 identical over 7 bases. Germline trimming cut 7 bases from V and 1 base from J; bases unmatched to any gene: 6. The CDR3 is 15 amino acids. Germline values: CDR1 SNHLY, CDR2 FYNNEI. CDR3 residues: CASTGTALNTGELFF. CDR3 sequence (DNA): TGTGCCAGCACAGGGACAGCCTTGAACACCGGGGAGCTGTTTTTT. The full variable domain, with the rest looked up from reference TRBV2 and TRBJ2-2, is EPEVTQTPSHQVTQMGQEVILRCVPISNHLYFYWYRQILGQKVEFLVSFYNNEISEKSEIFDDQFSVERPDGSNFTLKIRSTKLEDSAMYFCASTGTALNTGELFFGEGSRLTVL.